Presented here are 18 T cell receptor beta chains from one specimen sequenced in a study of T cells in localized non-small cell lung cancer. The assay was immunoSEQ multiplex PCR, and TCRdb's table has in-frame clones only and misses some. There are about 59,000 clones in the sample; roughly 90% occur only once, and over 1.5% lies in the top ten. The sample here was peripheral blood, taken before any cancer treatment. Every receptor here comes from a woman between 40 and 69 years old with stage I lung adenocarcinoma.

In nucleotides, the CDR3 is TGCAGCGCCGACGGCGGAACTAGCACAGATACGCAGTATTTT. It encodes CSADGGTSTDTQYF. This chain uses TRBV29-1 with TRBJ2-3; unclear D gene. CDR1 and CDR2 from the germline V gene are SQVTM and ANQGSEA. The CDR3 contains 14 residues. V lost 7 bases and J lost 0, with 14 bases in between.

This clone has more than one count but fewer than ten. The V call is TRBV4-3, the J call TRBJ2-2; D not resolved. This CDR3 comprises 15 residues. V was trimmed by 1 base and J by 3 bases, leaving 9 bases between them. CDR1 and CDR2 from the germline V gene are LGHNA and YSLEER. CDR3: CASSQVTQYTGELFF. The DNA of the CDR3 is TGCGCCAGCAGCCAAGTTACCCAGTACACCGGGGAGCTGTTTTTT.

The V call is TRBV12-5, the J call TRBJ1-5; a weak D match, TRBD1 (6 bases). Trimming removed 7 bases at V and 1 base at J, with 17 bases between. Germline lookup yields CDR1 LGHNT and CDR2 FRNRAP. The length of the CDR3 is 16 residues. The CDR3 DNA sequence: TGTGCTAGTGCCCTAATACAGGGTATGAGCAATCAGCCCCAGCATTTT. This encodes CASALIQGMSNQPQHF.

This clone was observed a single time. V is TRBV5-3 and J is TRBJ2-1; D unclear. TRBV5-3 is given ORF status, its function remaining uncertain. This CDR3 is built from 16 residues. V shed 2 bases and J shed 2 bases, with 14 bases lying between them. CDR3 in DNA: TGTGCCAGAAGCTTAACCCCCGCGCCTACCTACAATGAGCAGTTCTTC. Translating gives CARSLTPAPTYNEQFF.

The rearrangement uses TRBV19 and TRBJ1-2, with D unresolved. The CDR3 contains 14 residues. V lost 5 bases and J 3 bases, leaving 13 bases between the germline ends. Per the germline V gene, CDR1 is LNHDA and CDR2 is SQIVND (reference sequence). CDR3 sequence: CASSVTLEDYGYTF. CDR3 nucleotide sequence: TGTGCCAGTAGTGTCACCCTAGAAGACTATGGCTACACCTTC.

The V and J genes are TRBV7-3 and TRBJ2-1; 7 nucleotides align to TRBD2. Looked up from germline, CDR1 is SGHTA and CDR2 is FQGTGA. The CDR3 totals 15 residues. The junction had 3 bases not matched to a gene; V was cut back by 2 bases and J by 2 bases. The CDR3 loop is CASSLELATYNEQFF. The CDR3 region has the DNA TGTGCCAGCAGCTTAGAACTAGCGACCTACAATGAGCAGTTCTTC. Based on the CDR3 plus reference TRBV7-3 and TRBJ2-1, the full variable domain is GAGVSQTPSNKVTEKGKYVELRCDPISGHTALYWYRQSLGQGPEFLIYFQGTGAADDSGLPNDRFFAVRPEGSVSTLKIQRTERGDSAVYLCASSLELATYNEQFFGPGTRLTVL.

This chain joins TRBV21-1 and TRBJ2-2; the table's D call of TRBD1 was not tested on the DNA. TRBV21-1 is a pseudogene. The CDR3 length is 19 residues. For the CDR3, the DNA is TGTGCCAGCAGCAAAGCGATACCCAACAGGGGGCAAAACACCGGGGAGCTGTTTTTT. Its translation: CASSKAIPNRGQNTGELFF.

The chain recombines TRBV6-5 with TRBJ2-7; tentative D call: TRBD1 (5 bases). Per germline, CDR1 MNHEY and CDR2 SVGAGI. The CDR3 covers 15 residues. Trimming took off 4 bases at V and 4 bases at J, with 17 bases between the two ends. CDR3 DNA: TGTGCCAGCAGTTCCCCGGTATTGGGGCGGTACGAGCAGTACTTC. Its translation is CASSSPVLGRYEQYF.

This sequence joins TRBV27 and TRBJ1-5; 10 bases are a match to TRBD1. The CDR3 sequence is 13 residues long. V gave up 8 bases and J gave up 9 bases; unmatched junction bases: 7. Germline values: CDR1 MNHEY, CDR2 SMNVEV (reference sequence). The CDR3 DNA reads as TGTGCCAGCGGTGACAGGGGGCATGGGCCCCAGCATTTT. Its protein product is CASGDRGHGPQHF.

The chain links TRBV2 to TRBJ2-7, with 10 bases aligning to TRBD1. V shed 2 bases, J shed 3 bases, and the junction held 10 bases outside the gene matches. The CDR3 is 17 amino acids. CDR1 and CDR2 from the germline V gene are SNHLY and FYNNEI. Here the CDR3 DNA reads TGTGCCAGCAGTGAAATGCGGACAGGGGGTTTCTTCTACGAGCAGTACTTC. Its protein is CASSEMRTGGFFYEQYF.

The DNA of the CDR3 is TGTGCCAGCAGTGCTTACGCAGGGGGCACGGACTCTGGAAACACCATATATTTT. This gives the protein CASSAYAGGTDSGNTIYF. V is TRBV25-1 and J is TRBJ1-3, with 8 bases identical to TRBD1. In germline, CDR1 is MGHDK, CDR2 SYGVNS. This CDR3 comprises 18 residues. V was clipped by 4 bases and J by 0 bases; unmatched bases: 11.

J is TRBJ2-3 and V is TRBV2; weak D call: TRBD1 (7 bases). The length of the CDR3 is 14 residues. Germline assignment: CDR1 SNHLY and CDR2 FYNNEI. CDR3 amino acids: CACRGRLITDTQYF. The CDR3 nucleotides read TGTGCTTGCAGGGGGAGGCTCATCACAGATACGCAGTATTTT.

The chain has TRBV18 and TRBJ1-2; tentative D call: TRBD1 (6 bases). Per the germline V gene, CDR1 is KGHSH and CDR2 is LQKENI. The CDR3 sequence is 13 residues long. V shed 2 bases and J shed 6 bases, with 10 bases lying between them. CDR3 sequence reads: CASSPGQRDGYTF. The CDR3 coding sequence is TGTGCCAGCTCACCAGGACAGAGAGATGGCTACACCTTC.

Comments on this clone: Other nucleotide sequences in the sample specify the same CDR3. The chain uses TRBV28 and TRBJ1-2; 7 positions agree with TRBD1. Germline V gene sequence: CDR1 MDHEN, CDR2 SYDVKM. The CDR3 extends over 13 amino acids. The V segment lost 5 bases and the J segment 4 bases; nucleotides outside the gene matches: 4. CDR3 in DNA: TGTGCCAGCAGTCTCACAGGGGCCTATGGCTACACCTTC. Its protein is CASSLTGAYGYTF.

This chain links TRBV9 with TRBJ1-5; D is possibly TRBD1 (5 bases). CDR1 SGDLS and CDR2 YYNGEE come from the germline V gene. The CDR3 has 12 amino acids. V was pared by 10 bases and J by 4 bases, with 12 bases between. For the CDR3, the DNA is TGTGCCTCCGGGGGGGTAAATCAGCCCCAGCATTTT. Its protein is CASGGVNQPQHF.

This chain uses TRBV30 with TRBJ2-5, with D possibly being TRBD1 (6 bases). This CDR3 has 16 residues. Trimming pared 6 bases from V and 5 bases from J, leaving 25 bases between. The germline CDR1 and CDR2 sequences are GTSNPN and SVGIG (reference sequence). This CDR3 is CACRFREVQGGETQYF. In DNA, the CDR3 is TGTGCCTGCCGATTCCGGGAAGTACAGGGTGGGGAGACCCAGTACTTC.

The chain couples TRBV7-9 to TRBJ1-4; TRBD1 matches 7 bases. CDR1 and CDR2 from the germline V gene are SEHNR and FQNEAQ (reference sequence). The V gene end was trimmed by 4 bases and the J gene end by 4 bases; junction bases not matched to a gene: 3. CDR3 size: 14 residues. The CDR3 sequence: CASSWTGRNEKLFF. As DNA, the CDR3 is TGTGCCAGCAGCTGGACAGGCCGTAATGAAAAACTGTTTTTT.

This clone was found a few times. The rearrangement uses TRBV19 and TRBJ2-7, with a weak D call TRBD2 (5 bases). The CDR3 length is 12 residues. V lost 4 bases and J 5 bases, leaving 9 bases between the germline ends. The V gene's germline CDR1 is LNHDA and CDR2 SQIVND (reference sequence). CDR3 nucleotide sequence: TGTGCCAGTAGTACCCCCGGGAACGAGCAGTACTTC. It is translated as CASSTPGNEQYF.